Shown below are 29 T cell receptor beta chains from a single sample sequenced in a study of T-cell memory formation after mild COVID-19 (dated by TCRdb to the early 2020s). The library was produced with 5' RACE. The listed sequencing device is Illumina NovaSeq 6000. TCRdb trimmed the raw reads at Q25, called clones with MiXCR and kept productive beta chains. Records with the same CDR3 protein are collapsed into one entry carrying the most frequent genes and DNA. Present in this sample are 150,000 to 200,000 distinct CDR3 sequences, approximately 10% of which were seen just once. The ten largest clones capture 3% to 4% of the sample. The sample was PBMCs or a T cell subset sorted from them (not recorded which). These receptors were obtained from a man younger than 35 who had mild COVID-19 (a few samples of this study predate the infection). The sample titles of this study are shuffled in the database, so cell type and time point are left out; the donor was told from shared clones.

The CDR3 coding sequence is TGTGCCACCAGCAGAGAACAGGACTATATCTATGAGCAGTTCTTC. This codes for CATSREQDYIYEQFF. This rearrangement joins TRBV15 to TRBJ2-1, with D possibly TRBD2 on 6 matching bases. Trimming removed 0 bases from V and 8 bases from J, with 14 bases in between. The CDR3 covers 15 residues. Germline V gives CDR1 LNHNV, CDR2 YYDKDF (reference sequence).

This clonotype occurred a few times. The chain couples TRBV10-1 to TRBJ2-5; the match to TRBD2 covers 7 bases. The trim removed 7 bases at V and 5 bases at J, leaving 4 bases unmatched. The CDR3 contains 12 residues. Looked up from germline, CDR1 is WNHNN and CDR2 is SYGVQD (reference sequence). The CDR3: CASISGAETQYF. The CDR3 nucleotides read TGCGCCAGCATCAGCGGGGCGGAGACCCAGTACTTC.

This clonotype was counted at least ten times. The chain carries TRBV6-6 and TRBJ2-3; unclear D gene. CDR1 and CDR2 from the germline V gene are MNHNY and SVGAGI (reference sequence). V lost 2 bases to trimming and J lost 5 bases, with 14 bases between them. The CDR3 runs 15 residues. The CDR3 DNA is TGTGCCAGCAGTTACGGGGTATCAGTTGGAGATACGCAGTATTTT. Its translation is CASSYGVSVGDTQYF.

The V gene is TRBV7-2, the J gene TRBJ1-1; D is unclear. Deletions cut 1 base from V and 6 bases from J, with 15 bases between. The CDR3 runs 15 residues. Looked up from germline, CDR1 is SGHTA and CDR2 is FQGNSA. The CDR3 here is CASSLVGDFVSEAFF. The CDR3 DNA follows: TGTGCCAGCAGCTTAGTTGGGGATTTTGTCTCTGAAGCTTTCTTT.

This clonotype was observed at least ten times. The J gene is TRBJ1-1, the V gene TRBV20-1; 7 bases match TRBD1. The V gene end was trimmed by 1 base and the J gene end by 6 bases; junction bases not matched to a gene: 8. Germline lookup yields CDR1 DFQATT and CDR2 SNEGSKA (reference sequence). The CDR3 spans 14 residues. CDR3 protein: CSARVPGQSPEAFF. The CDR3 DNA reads TGCAGTGCTAGAGTACCGGGACAGTCCCCTGAAGCTTTCTTT.

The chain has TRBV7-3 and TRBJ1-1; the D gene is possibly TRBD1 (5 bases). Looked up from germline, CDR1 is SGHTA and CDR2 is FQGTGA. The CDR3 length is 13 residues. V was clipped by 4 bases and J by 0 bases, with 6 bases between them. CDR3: CASSSGLNTEAFF. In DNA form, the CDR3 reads TGTGCCAGCAGCTCGGGACTGAACACTGAAGCTTTCTTT.

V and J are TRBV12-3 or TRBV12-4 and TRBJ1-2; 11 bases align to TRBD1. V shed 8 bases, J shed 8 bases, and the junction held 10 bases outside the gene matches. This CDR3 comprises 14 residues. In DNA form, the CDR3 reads TGTGCCAGCGGCTTCCAGGACAGGGGGCGAGGCTACACCTTC. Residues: CASGFQDRGRGYTF.

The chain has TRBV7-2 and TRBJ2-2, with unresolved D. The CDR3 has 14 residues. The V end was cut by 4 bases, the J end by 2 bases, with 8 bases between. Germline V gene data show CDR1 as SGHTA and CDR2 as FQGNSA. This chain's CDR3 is CASSSPPNTGELFF. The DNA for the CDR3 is TGTGCCAGCAGCTCTCCCCCTAACACCGGGGAGCTGTTTTTT.

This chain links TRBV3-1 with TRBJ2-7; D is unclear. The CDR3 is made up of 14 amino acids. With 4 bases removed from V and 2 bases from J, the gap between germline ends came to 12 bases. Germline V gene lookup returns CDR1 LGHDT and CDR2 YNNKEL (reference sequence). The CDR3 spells CASSPLGSAYEQYF. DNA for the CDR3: TGTGCCAGCAGCCCCCTCGGCTCCGCCTACGAGCAGTACTTC.

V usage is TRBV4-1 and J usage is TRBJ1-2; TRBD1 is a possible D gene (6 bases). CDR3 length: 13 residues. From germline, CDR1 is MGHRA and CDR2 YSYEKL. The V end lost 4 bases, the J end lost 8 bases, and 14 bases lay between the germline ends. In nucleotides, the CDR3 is TGCGCCAGCAGCCCTACAGGGCTCCAAGGCTACACCTTC. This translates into CASSPTGLQGYTF.

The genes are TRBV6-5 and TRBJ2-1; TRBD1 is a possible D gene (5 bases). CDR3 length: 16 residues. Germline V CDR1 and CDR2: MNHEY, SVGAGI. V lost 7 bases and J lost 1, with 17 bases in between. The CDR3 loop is CASTGGRVRSYNEQFF. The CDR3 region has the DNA TGTGCCAGCACCGGCGGCAGGGTTAGGTCCTACAATGAGCAGTTCTTC.

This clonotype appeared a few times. The CDR3, as DNA: TGTGCCAGCAGCTTACAGCGCCATCAGCCCCAGCATTTT. Translated: CASSLQRHQPQHF. The chain joins TRBV7-6 to TRBJ1-5; D is undetermined. The CDR3 totals 13 residues. The V gene's germline CDR1 is SGHVS and CDR2 FNYEAQ. V lost 2 bases and J 5 bases, leaving 7 bases between the germline ends.

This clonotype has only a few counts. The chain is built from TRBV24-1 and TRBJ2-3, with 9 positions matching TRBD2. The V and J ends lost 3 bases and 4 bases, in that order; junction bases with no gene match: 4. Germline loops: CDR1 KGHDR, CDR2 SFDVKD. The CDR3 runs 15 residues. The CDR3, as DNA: TGTGCCACCAGTGATGACAGGACTAGCGCAGATACGCAGTATTTT. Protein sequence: CATSDDRTSADTQYF.

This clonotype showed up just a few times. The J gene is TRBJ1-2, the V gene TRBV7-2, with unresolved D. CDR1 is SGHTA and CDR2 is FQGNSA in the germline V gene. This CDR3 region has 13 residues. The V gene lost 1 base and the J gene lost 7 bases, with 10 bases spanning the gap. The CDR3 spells CASSLDAGPGYTF. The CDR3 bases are TGTGCCAGCAGCTTAGATGCGGGCCCTGGCTACACCTTC.

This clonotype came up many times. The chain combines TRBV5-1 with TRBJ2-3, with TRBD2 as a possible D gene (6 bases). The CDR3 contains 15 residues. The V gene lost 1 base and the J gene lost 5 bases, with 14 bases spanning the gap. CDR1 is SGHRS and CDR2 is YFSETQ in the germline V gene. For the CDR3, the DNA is TGCGCCAGCAGCTTGCTAGGGCAGGGAGGAGATACGCAGTATTTT. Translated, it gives CASSLLGQGGDTQYF.

CDR3 residues: CASSSGRAGNYGYTF. The CDR3 region has the DNA TGTGCCAGCAGCTCCGGGCGGGCAGGAAACTATGGCTACACCTTC. The chain couples TRBV7-8 to TRBJ1-2, with no clear D. The CDR3 extends over 15 amino acids. Germline-derived CDR1 and CDR2 are SGHVS and FQNEAQ. The V end was cut by 4 bases, the J end by 2 bases, with 14 bases between.

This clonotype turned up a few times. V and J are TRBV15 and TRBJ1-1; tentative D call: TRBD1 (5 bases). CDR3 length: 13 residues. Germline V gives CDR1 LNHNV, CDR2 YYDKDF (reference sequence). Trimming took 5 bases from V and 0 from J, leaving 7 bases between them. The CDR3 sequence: CATSAGLNTEAFF. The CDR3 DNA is TGTGCCACCAGCGCAGGGCTGAACACTGAAGCTTTCTTT.

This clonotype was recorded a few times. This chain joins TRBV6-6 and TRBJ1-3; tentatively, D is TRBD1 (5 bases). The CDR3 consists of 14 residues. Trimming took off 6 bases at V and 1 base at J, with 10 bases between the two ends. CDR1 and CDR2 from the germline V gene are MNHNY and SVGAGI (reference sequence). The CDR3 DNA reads TGTGCCAGCAGAGGGACGGGGTCTGGAAACACCATATATTTT. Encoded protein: CASRGTGSGNTIYF.

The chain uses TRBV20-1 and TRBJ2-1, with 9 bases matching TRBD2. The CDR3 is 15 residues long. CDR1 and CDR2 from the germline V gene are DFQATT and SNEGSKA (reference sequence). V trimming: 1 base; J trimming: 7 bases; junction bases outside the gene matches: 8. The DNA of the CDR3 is TGCAGTGCTAGAGGTCGGCGGGGGGGCCTTAATGAGCAGTTCTTC. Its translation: CSARGRRGGLNEQFF.

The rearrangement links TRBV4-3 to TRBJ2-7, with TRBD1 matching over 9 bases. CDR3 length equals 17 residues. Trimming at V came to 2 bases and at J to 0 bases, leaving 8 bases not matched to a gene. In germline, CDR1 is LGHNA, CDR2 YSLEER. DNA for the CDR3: TGCGCCAGCAGCCAATACACCCCGGACAGGGGCTCCTACGAGCAGTACTTC. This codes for CASSQYTPDRGSYEQYF.

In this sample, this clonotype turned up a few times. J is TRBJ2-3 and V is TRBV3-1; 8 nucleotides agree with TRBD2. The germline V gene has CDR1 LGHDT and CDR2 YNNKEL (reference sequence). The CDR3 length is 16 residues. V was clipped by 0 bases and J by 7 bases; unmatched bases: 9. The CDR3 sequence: CASSQDPGGARNTQYF. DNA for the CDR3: TGTGCCAGCAGCCAAGATCCCGGGGGGGCCCGCAATACGCAGTATTTT.

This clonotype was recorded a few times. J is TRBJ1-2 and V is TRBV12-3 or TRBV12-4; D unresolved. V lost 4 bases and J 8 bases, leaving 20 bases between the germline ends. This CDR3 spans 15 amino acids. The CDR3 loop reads CASSYNPRPGEGYTF. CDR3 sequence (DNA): TGTGCCAGCAGTTATAACCCGAGACCCGGGGAGGGCTACACCTTC.

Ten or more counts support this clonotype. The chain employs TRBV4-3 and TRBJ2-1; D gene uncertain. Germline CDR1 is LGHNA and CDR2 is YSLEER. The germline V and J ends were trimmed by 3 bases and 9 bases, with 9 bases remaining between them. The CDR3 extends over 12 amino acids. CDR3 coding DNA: TGCGCCAGCAGCCAGGGCCCCTTTGAGCAGTTCTTC. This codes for CASSQGPFEQFF.

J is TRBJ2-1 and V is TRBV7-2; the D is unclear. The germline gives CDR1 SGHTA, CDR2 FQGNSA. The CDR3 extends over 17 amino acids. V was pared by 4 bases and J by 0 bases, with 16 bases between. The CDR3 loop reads CASSSSAWASSYNEQFF. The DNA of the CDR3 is TGTGCCAGCAGCTCCTCGGCGTGGGCGAGCTCCTACAATGAGCAGTTCTTC.

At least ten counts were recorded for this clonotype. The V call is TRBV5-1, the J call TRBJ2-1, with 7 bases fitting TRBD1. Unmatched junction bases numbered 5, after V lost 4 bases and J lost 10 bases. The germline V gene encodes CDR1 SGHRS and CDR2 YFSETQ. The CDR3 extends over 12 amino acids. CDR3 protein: CASSRGQNEQFF. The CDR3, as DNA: TGCGCCAGCAGCCGGGGACAGAACGAGCAGTTCTTC.

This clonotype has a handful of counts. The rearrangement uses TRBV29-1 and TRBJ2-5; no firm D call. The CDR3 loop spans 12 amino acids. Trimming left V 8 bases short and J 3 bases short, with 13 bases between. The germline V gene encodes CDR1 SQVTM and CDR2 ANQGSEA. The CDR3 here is CSLRLREETQYF. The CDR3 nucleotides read TGCAGCTTACGACTGCGAGAAGAGACCCAGTACTTC. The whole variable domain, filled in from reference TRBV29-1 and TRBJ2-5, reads SAVISQKPSRDICQRGTSLTIQCQVDSQVTMMFWYRQQPGQSLTLIATANQGSEATYESGFVIDKFPISRPNLTFSTLTVSNMSPEDSSIYLCSLRLREETQYFGPGTRLLVL.

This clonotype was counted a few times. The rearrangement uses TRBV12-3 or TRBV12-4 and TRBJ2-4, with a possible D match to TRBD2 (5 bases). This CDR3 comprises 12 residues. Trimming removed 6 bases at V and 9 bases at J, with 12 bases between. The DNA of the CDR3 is TGTGCCAGCAGGCGAGCGGCAGGCATTCAGTACTTC. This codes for CASRRAAGIQYF.

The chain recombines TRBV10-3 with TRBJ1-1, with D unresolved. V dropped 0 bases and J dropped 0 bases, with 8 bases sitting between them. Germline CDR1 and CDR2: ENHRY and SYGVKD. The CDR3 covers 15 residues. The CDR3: CAISESWVLNTEAFF. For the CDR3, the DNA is TGTGCCATCAGTGAGTCATGGGTCCTGAACACTGAAGCTTTCTTT.

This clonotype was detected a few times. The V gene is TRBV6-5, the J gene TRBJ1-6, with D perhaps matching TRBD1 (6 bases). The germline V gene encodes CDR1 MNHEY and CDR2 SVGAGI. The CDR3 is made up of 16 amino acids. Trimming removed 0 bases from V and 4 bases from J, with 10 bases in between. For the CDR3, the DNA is TGTGCCAGCAGTTACTCGTACCAGGGGTATAATTCACCCCTCCACTTT. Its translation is CASSYSYQGYNSPLHF.